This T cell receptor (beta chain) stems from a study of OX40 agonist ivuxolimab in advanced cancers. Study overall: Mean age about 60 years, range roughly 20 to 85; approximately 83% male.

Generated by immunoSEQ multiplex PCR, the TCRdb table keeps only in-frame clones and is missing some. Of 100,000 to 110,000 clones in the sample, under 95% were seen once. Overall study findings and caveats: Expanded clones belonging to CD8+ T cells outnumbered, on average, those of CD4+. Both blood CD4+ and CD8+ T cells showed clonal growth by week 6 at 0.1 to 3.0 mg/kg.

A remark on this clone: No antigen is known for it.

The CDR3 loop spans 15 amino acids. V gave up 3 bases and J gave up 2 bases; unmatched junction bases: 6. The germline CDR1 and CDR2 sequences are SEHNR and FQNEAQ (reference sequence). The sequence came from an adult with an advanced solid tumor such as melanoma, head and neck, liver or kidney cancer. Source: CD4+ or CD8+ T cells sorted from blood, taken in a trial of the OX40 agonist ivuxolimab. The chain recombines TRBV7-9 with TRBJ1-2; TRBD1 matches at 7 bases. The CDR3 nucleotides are TGTGCCAGCAGCTTCCGACAGGGCAACAACTATGGCTACACCTTC. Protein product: CASSFRQGNNYGYTF.